Presented here are 25 T cell receptor beta chains from one specimen sequenced in a study of control samples from healthy donors and cancer patients. Profiled with immunoSEQ multiplex PCR; TCRdb holds only in-frame clones, not every one. This sample has approximately 93,000 clones; approximately 91% occur once, and the top ten carry roughly a tenth. Specimen: PBMCs. These receptors were taken from a woman aged 45 to 65 with colorectal cancer.

This sequence joins TRBV28 and TRBJ1-5; D unclear. The CDR3 runs to 12 residues. Trimming took 8 bases from V and 2 from J, leaving 7 bases between them. Germline CDR1 is MDHEN and CDR2 is SYDVKM. The DNA for the CDR3 is TGTGCCAGCGGGCCAGGCAATCAGCCCCAGCATTTT. Protein: CASGPGNQPQHF.

The V gene is TRBV5-4, the J gene TRBJ2-3; perhaps D is TRBD1 or TRBD2 (6 bases each). Germline V gene lookup returns CDR1 SGHNT and CDR2 YYREEE (reference sequence). With 4 bases removed from V and 6 bases from J, the gap between germline ends came to 12 bases. The CDR3 spans 13 residues. The chain's CDR3 is CASSKGGPDTQYF. DNA of the CDR3: TGTGCCAGCAGCAAGGGGGGCCCCGATACGCAGTATTTT.

This chain joins TRBV28 and TRBJ2-1; 10 nucleotides line up with TRBD2. This CDR3 contains 15 residues. The V gene's germline CDR1 is MDHEN and CDR2 SYDVKM. J gave up 7 bases and V 6 bases, and 9 bases lay outside the gene matches. The CDR3 coding sequence is TGTGCCAGCAGGCCAGCGGGGGGGCCTCGGAATGAGCAGTTCTTC. It translates to CASRPAGGPRNEQFF.

The chain links TRBV28 to TRBJ1-2; D not certain. Germline CDR1 reads MDHEN; CDR2 reads SYDVKM. The V and J ends lost 6 bases and 10 bases respectively, with 12 bases between them. The CDR3 runs to 11 residues. The CDR3 sequence: CASSNRVAYTF. The CDR3 DNA reads TGTGCCAGCAGCAATAGGGTAGCCTACACCTTC.

The chain couples TRBV3-1 (or the pseudogene TRBV3-2) to TRBJ1-2; D possibly corresponds to TRBD1 (5 bases). The germline CDR1 and CDR2 sequences are LGHDT and YNNKEL (reference sequence). Between the trimmed V and J ends, which lost 1 base and 8 bases, there was a span of 17 bases. The CDR3 runs 15 residues. The DNA for the CDR3 is TGTGCCAGCAGCCAAGGGGAGACAGTAGCCAGGGGCTACACCTTC. It is translated as CASSQGETVARGYTF.

The genes are TRBV7-2 and TRBJ2-3, with TRBD1 matching over 11 bases. The CDR3 loop spans 16 amino acids. Germline V gene data show CDR1 as SGHTA and CDR2 as FQGNSA. The ends lost 6 bases at V and 2 bases at J; junction bases unmatched: 7. Here the CDR3 DNA reads TGTGCCAGCAGTCGTCGGACAGGGGGCAACACAGATACGCAGTATTTT. Its translation: CASSRRTGGNTDTQYF.

Written as DNA, the CDR3 is TGCGCCAGCAGCCAGGACAGGGGATCCAATCAGCCCCAGCATTTT. The encoded protein is CASSQDRGSNQPQHF. The chain has TRBV4-3 and TRBJ1-5; 9 bases map to TRBD1. V shed 3 bases and J 3 bases; nucleotides not matched to a gene: 3. The CDR3 is 15 amino acids. The germline V gene has CDR1 LGHNA and CDR2 YSLEER.

Written as DNA, the CDR3 is TGTGCCAGTAGAGACCCCTCAGGGGGCTACTATGGCTACACCTTC. It codes for CASRDPSGGYYGYTF. The J gene is TRBJ1-2, the V gene TRBV19; TRBD1 agrees at 8 bases. The V segment lost 6 bases and the J segment 3 bases; nucleotides outside the gene matches: 9. The CDR3 runs to 15 residues. Germline CDR1 LNHDA, CDR2 SQIVND (reference sequence). Full variable domain (outside the CDR3, taken from reference TRBV19 and TRBJ1-2): DGGITQSPKYLFRKEGQNVTLSCEQNLNHDAMYWYRQDPGQGLRLIYYSQIVNDFQKGDIAEGYSVSREKKESFPLTVTSAQKNPTAFYLCASRDPSGGYYGYTFGSGTRLTVV.

The V and J genes are TRBV24-1 and TRBJ2-5; 12 nucleotides match TRBD2. This CDR3 region has 13 residues. Germline V gene lookup returns CDR1 KGHDR and CDR2 SFDVKD. The J segment lost 4 bases and the V segment lost 12 bases, leaving 5 bases of the junction unmatched. For the CDR3, the DNA is TGTGCCGCTGGACTAGCGGGGACAGAGACCCAGTACTTC. Translation: CAAGLAGTETQYF.

The J gene is TRBJ2-5, the V gene TRBV5-4; 9 nucleotides align to TRBD1. This CDR3 region has 14 residues. Germline assignment: CDR1 SGHNT and CDR2 YYREEE (reference sequence). J was trimmed by 7 bases and V by 1 base; bases with no gene match: 5. CDR3 coding DNA: TGTGCCAGCAGCTTGACCGCGACAGGGGGGACCCAGTACTTC. As protein: CASSLTATGGTQYF.

The J gene is TRBJ2-1, the V gene TRBV6-5; no definite D call. This CDR3 contains 12 residues. The germline CDR1 and CDR2 sequences are MNHEY and SVGAGI. V lost 3 bases to trimming and J lost 10 bases, with 10 bases between them. The CDR3 coding sequence is TGTGCCAGCAGTTATATTTCGAGGGAGCAGTTCTTC. Translated, it gives CASSYISREQFF.

V and J are TRBV29-1 and TRBJ1-5, with 7 bases identical to TRBD1. The trim removed 7 bases at V and 5 bases at J, leaving 8 bases unmatched. The CDR3 covers 13 residues. Germline assignment: CDR1 SQVTM and CDR2 ANQGSEA. CDR3 in amino acids: CSGKQGPDQPQHF. CDR3 coding DNA: TGCAGCGGAAAACAGGGGCCTGATCAGCCCCAGCATTTT.

This clone was found once. This CDR3 reads CASSLGGRYYGYTF. CDR3 DNA: TGTGCCAGCAGCTTGGGGGGACGGTACTATGGCTACACCTTC. The genes are TRBV5-6 and TRBJ1-2; TRBD1 is a possible D gene (5 bases). In germline, CDR1 is SGHDT, CDR2 YYEEEE. The CDR3 has 14 residues. Trimming cost V 0 bases and J 3 bases, with 9 bases left between them.

The rearrangement uses TRBV27 and TRBJ1-2; 7 bases align to TRBD1. After removal of 5 bases from V and 4 bases from J, the junction contained 10 bases not matched to a gene. The CDR3 spans 15 residues. Germline lookup yields CDR1 MNHEY and CDR2 SMNVEV (reference sequence). Here the CDR3 DNA reads TGTGCCAGCAGTCTTAGACAGGGCGCGCCCTATGGCTACACCTTC. Amino acids: CASSLRQGAPYGYTF.

This clone was seen more than once but under ten times. J is TRBJ2-7 and V is TRBV7-8; possible D gene TRBD2, 6 bases. Looked up from germline, CDR1 is SGHVS and CDR2 is FQNEAQ. There are 18 residues in the CDR3. The V gene lost 5 bases and the J gene lost 7 bases, with 30 bases spanning the gap. The CDR3 DNA follows: TGTGCCAGCAGCCCCGAGCGGGCAGGCATACAACGTCCGGGGGAGCAGTACGTC. Its translation is CASSPERAGIQRPGEQYV.

The V call is TRBV4-2, the J call TRBJ1-4, with 7 bases fitting TRBD1. V gave up 0 bases and J gave up 8 bases; unmatched junction bases: 12. In germline, CDR1 is LGHNA, CDR2 YNFKEQ. This CDR3 region has 17 residues. CDR3 residues: CASSQEPHGRGDEKLFF. The CDR3 bases are TGTGCCAGCAGCCAAGAACCCCACGGCAGGGGGGACGAAAAACTGTTTTTT.

The chain recombines TRBV4-3 with TRBJ1-1, with unresolved D. V dropped 1 base and J dropped 4 bases, with 7 bases sitting between them. This CDR3 comprises 13 residues. Germline CDR1 LGHNA, CDR2 YSLEER. CDR3 region: CASSQAGSTEAFF. CDR3 bases: TGCGCCAGCAGCCAAGCGGGAAGCACTGAAGCTTTCTTT.

The J gene is TRBJ2-5, the V gene TRBV5-1; D remains ambiguous. Trimming took off 0 bases at V and 5 bases at J, with 14 bases between the two ends. This CDR3 contains 15 residues. Germline CDR1 reads SGHRS; CDR2 reads YFSETQ. CDR3 protein: CASSLVGDGWETQYF. CDR3 nucleotide sequence: TGCGCCAGCAGCTTGGTGGGCGACGGTTGGGAGACCCAGTACTTC.

V and J are TRBV7-9 and TRBJ1-2, with D hard to call. CDR1 and CDR2 from the germline V gene are SEHNR and FQNEAQ (reference sequence). The CDR3 extends over 11 amino acids. Trimming removed 4 bases at V and 8 bases at J, with 8 bases between. CDR3 DNA: TGTGCCAGCAGCTCCTTGGAGGGCTACACCTTC. Amino acid sequence: CASSSLEGYTF.

The gene calls are TRBV7-9 and TRBJ1-2, with TRBD1 matching 7 bases. The V gene end was trimmed by 4 bases and the J gene end by 4 bases; junction bases not matched to a gene: 6. This CDR3 comprises 14 residues. Germline V gene sequence: CDR1 SEHNR, CDR2 FQNEAQ (reference sequence). The CDR3 spells CASSYGTEVYGYTF. CDR3 sequence (DNA): TGTGCCAGCAGCTACGGGACAGAGGTCTATGGCTACACCTTC.

This chain joins TRBV11-2 and TRBJ2-7; 10 nucleotides match TRBD1. V lost 4 bases and J lost 7; bases outside the gene matches: 4. Germline V lookup: CDR1 SGHAT, CDR2 FQNNGV. This CDR3 is built from 13 residues. Here the CDR3 DNA reads TGTGCCAGCAGCTCTAGGACAGGGGGGGAGCAGTACGTC. Translation gives CASSSRTGGEQYV.

The chain employs TRBV11-3 and TRBJ1-5; D not resolved. CDR3 length equals 15 residues. Trimming removed 6 bases at V and 0 bases at J, with 12 bases between. Germline CDR1 and CDR2: SGHNT and YENEEA. CDR3 DNA: TGTGCCAGCAGTTATGGGCAGATTAGCAATCAGCCCCAGCATTTT. It translates to CASSYGQISNQPQHF.

This clone was detected a few times. V and J are TRBV19 and TRBJ2-2, with D possibly being TRBD1 (7 bases). Germline CDR1 is LNHDA and CDR2 is SQIVND (reference sequence). Trimming stripped 5 bases from V and 7 bases from J, with 23 bases between. There are 17 residues in the CDR3. Written as DNA, the CDR3 is TGTGCCAGTAGTGAGGAACCCCCAGGGGGGAAGGGCGGGGAGCTGTTTTTT. Its translation: CASSEEPPGGKGGELFF.

V is TRBV25-1 and J is TRBJ2-1; D may be TRBD2 (7 bases). The germline V and J ends were trimmed by 1 base and 6 bases, with 13 bases remaining between them. This CDR3 spans 15 amino acids. Germline CDR1 and CDR2: MGHDK and SYGVNS. DNA of the CDR3: TGTGCCAGCAGTGAATGGCGGGGGCAGGGCAATGAGCAGTTCTTC. As protein: CASSEWRGQGNEQFF.

This chain links TRBV24-1 with TRBJ1-5; D uncertain. The germline V and J ends were trimmed by 9 bases and 9 bases, with 17 bases remaining between them. This CDR3 is 13 amino acids long. Germline V gene sequence: CDR1 KGHDR, CDR2 SFDVKD. CDR3 in amino acids: CATSVRVGGPQHF. The CDR3 DNA is TGTGCCACCTCCGTGAGGGTAGGAGGGCCCCAGCATTTT.